This section outlines one T cell receptor beta chain sequence together with its context. These data originate in a study of control samples from healthy donors and cancer patients. The protocol was immunoSEQ multiplex PCR, while the TCRdb copy is restricted to in-frame clones and leaves out a portion. There are tens of thousands of clones in the sample; roughly 82% occur only once, and around 2.8% lies in the top ten. V lost 5 bases and J lost 1; bases outside the gene matches: 15. The CDR3 totals 19 residues. Germline V gives CDR1 SGHTA, CDR2 FQGNSA. This clonotype was sampled from a woman aged 45-65 years with lung cancer. V gene TRBV7-2 combines with J gene TRBJ2-1; the match to TRBD2 covers 9 bases. The sequenced material came from PBMCs. The CDR3 is CASSPDRMRGGRSYNEQFF. The CDR3 DNA reads as TGTGCCAGCAGCCCCGACCGTATGCGGGGGGGCCGATCCTACAATGAGCAGTTCTTC.